One and the same sample provided the 27 T cell receptor beta chains below, sequenced in a study of T cells in Graves' hyperthyroidism and ophthalmopathy. TCR beta CDR3 sequences were amplified from RNA transcripts. The HTBI primer set was used in a first-round RT-PCR of the TCR CDR3. TCRdb reanalysed the multiplex PCR reads using MiXCR and keeps one entry per CDR3 protein. The sample has fewer than 450,000 distinct CDR3 sequences; about 15% are singletons. Sequenced input: blood. Receptors were obtained from a woman aged 30 to 39 with Graves' hyperthyroidism that later progressed to Graves' ophthalmopathy.

The table lists this clonotype with many counts. The chain is built from TRBV7-9 and TRBJ2-7; D could derive from TRBD1 or TRBD2 (5 bases each). Germline assignment: CDR1 SEHNR and CDR2 FQNEAQ (reference sequence). V was clipped by 5 bases and J by 4 bases, with 15 bases between them. This CDR3 region has 14 residues. CDR3 coding DNA: TGTGCCAGCAGCGTCGGGACGGAGGCATACGAGCAGTACTTC. Translating gives CASSVGTEAYEQYF.

The table lists this clonotype with a few counts. The chain couples TRBV14 to TRBJ2-7; D not resolved. The CDR3 consists of 11 residues. Trimming stripped 5 bases from V and 7 bases from J, with 9 bases between. In germline, CDR1 is SGHDN, CDR2 FVKESK. DNA for the CDR3: TGTGCCAGCAGCTCGGATAAAGAGCAGTACTTC. Translated: CASSSDKEQYF.

The chain couples TRBV12-3 or TRBV12-4 to TRBJ2-7; 7 nucleotides agree with TRBD2. The CDR3 length is 15 residues. With V trimmed by 6 bases and J by 0 bases, 8 bases remained unmatched. CDR3 residues: CASSHTSASSYEQYF. CDR3 DNA: TGTGCCAGCAGCCATACTAGCGCGAGCTCCTACGAGCAGTACTTC.

The J gene is TRBJ2-2, the V gene TRBV3-1, with D perhaps matching TRBD2 (7 bases). Germline loops: CDR1 LGHDT, CDR2 YNNKEL (reference sequence). CDR3 size: 17 residues. Trimming shortened V by 0 bases and J by 7 bases, and 18 bases separated the two germline ends. The CDR3, as DNA: TGTGCCAGCAGCCAAGATGGGTTCGGGGGGCCCGGCGGGGAGCTGTTTTTT. This gives the protein CASSQDGFGGPGGELFF.

Note on this clonotype: A much larger clone differs by one base, so this may be a read error. V is TRBV11-1 and J is TRBJ2-5; a weak D match, TRBD1 (5 bases). This CDR3 is 14 amino acids long. CDR1 SGHAT and CDR2 FQDESV come from the germline V gene (reference sequence). The CDR3 bases are TGTGCCAGCAGCTTAGGACAGAACCAAGAGGCCCAGTACTTC. This encodes CASSLGQNQEAQYF.

This clonotype was observed a few times. The rearrangement uses TRBV6-5 and TRBJ2-3; 11 bases line up with TRBD1. CDR1 is MNHEY, CDR2 SVGAGI, per germline. V lost 0 bases, J lost 5 bases, and 10 bases stayed unmatched. The CDR3 totals 18 residues. The CDR3 DNA reads TGTGCCAGCAGTTACTCGACTCCCGGGACAGGGGGTAAAGATACGCAGTATTTT. Translating it yields CASSYSTPGTGGKDTQYF.

This clonotype was seen ten or more times. This chain links TRBV6-2 or TRBV6-3 with TRBJ1-3, with a weak D call TRBD1 (5 bases). In germline, CDR1 is MNHEY, CDR2 SVGEGT. The CDR3 covers 16 residues. Trimming shortened V by 4 bases and J by 1 base, and 14 bases separated the two germline ends. The CDR3 bases are TGTGCCAGCAGTTGGGTCGGGGGTTCATCTGGAAACACCATATATTTT. Translating it yields CASSWVGGSSGNTIYF.

At least ten counts were recorded for this clonotype. V and J are TRBV25-1 and TRBJ2-7, with 7 bases lining up with TRBD1. In germline, CDR1 is MGHDK, CDR2 SYGVNS. J gave up 1 base and V 3 bases, and 12 bases lay outside the gene matches. This CDR3 is 17 amino acids long. The CDR3 sequence: CASSDRQGPYNSYEQYF. CDR3 DNA sequence: TGTGCCAGCAGTGACCGACAGGGTCCTTACAATTCCTACGAGCAGTACTTC.

This clonotype was found many times. The V gene is TRBV7-9, the J gene TRBJ2-1; D remains ambiguous. The CDR3 loop spans 14 amino acids. Between the trimmed V and J ends, which lost 1 base and 4 bases, there was a span of 8 bases. Germline CDR1 is SEHNR and CDR2 is FQNEAQ (reference sequence). CDR3 sequence: CASSLGRTYNEQFF. For the CDR3, the DNA is TGTGCCAGCAGCTTAGGGAGAACTTACAATGAGCAGTTCTTC.

The CDR3 DNA reads TGTGCCAGTTGGAGGGGAATAGCAGATACGCAGTATTTT. As protein: CASWRGIADTQYF. The genes are TRBV27 and TRBJ2-3, with D perhaps matching TRBD2 (6 bases). Between the trimmed V and J ends, which lost 9 bases and 4 bases, there was a span of 14 bases. CDR3 length equals 13 residues. From germline, CDR1 is MNHEY and CDR2 SMNVEV (reference sequence).

The chain employs TRBV19 and TRBJ2-1; TRBD1 is a possible D gene (6 bases). CDR1 and CDR2 from the germline V gene are LNHDA and SQIVND (reference sequence). Trimming removed 7 bases from V and 7 bases from J, with 11 bases in between. The CDR3 is made up of 12 amino acids. The CDR3 is CASTTGLNEQFF. For the CDR3, the DNA is TGTGCCAGTACTACAGGGTTGAATGAGCAGTTCTTC.

J is TRBJ2-2 and V is TRBV7-2; 7 positions match TRBD1. CDR1 is SGHTA, CDR2 FQGNSA, per germline. The CDR3 covers 17 residues. The J segment lost 0 bases and the V segment lost 2 bases, leaving 6 bases of the junction unmatched. CDR3 residues: CASSLTRDRSNTGELFF. The CDR3 DNA follows: TGTGCCAGCAGCTTAACTCGGGACAGATCGAACACCGGGGAGCTGTTTTTT.

This clonotype was detected many times. Compared with germline, one end of the junction differs, possibly owing to a read error. The V and J genes are TRBV12-3 or TRBV12-4 and TRBJ2-5; D unclear. There are 11 residues in the CDR3. CDR3 sequence (DNA): TGTGCCAGCAGTCTGAAACAGCGCGTGGACTTC. Translated: CASSLKQRVDF.

This clonotype was seen a handful of times. V gene TRBV3-1 combines with J gene TRBJ2-7; 9 nucleotides line up with TRBD1. Germline assignment: CDR1 LGHDT and CDR2 YNNKEL (reference sequence). Trimming removed 0 bases from V and 3 bases from J; junction bases left unmatched: 12. CDR3 length: 18 residues. The CDR3: CASSQDLLGTGYVYEQYF. The DNA of the CDR3 is TGTGCCAGCAGCCAAGATTTATTGGGGACAGGGTACGTCTACGAGCAGTACTTC.

In its sample, this clonotype was seen many times. The chain carries TRBV5-1 and TRBJ2-1, with D hard to call. The CDR3 is made up of 13 amino acids. In germline, CDR1 is SGHRS, CDR2 YFSETQ. V was shortened by 0 bases and J by 7 bases, with 8 bases between the two germline ends. The CDR3 reads CASSLGGWNEQFF. Here the CDR3 DNA reads TGCGCCAGCAGCTTGGGAGGATGGAATGAGCAGTTCTTC.

This clonotype was seen at least ten times. Here the CDR3 reads CSVVNTEAFF. CDR3 nucleotide sequence: TGCAGCGTAGTGAACACTGAAGCTTTCTTT. This chain connects TRBV29-1 to TRBJ1-1, with unresolved D. Trimming stripped 6 bases from V and 0 bases from J, with 2 bases between. Germline CDR1 reads SQVTM; CDR2 reads ANQGSEA. The CDR3 is made up of 10 amino acids.

CDR3: CASSSAGRIFRGNQPQHF. The CDR3 DNA reads as TGTGCCAGCAGTTCCGCAGGGAGAATATTTAGGGGCAATCAGCCCCAGCATTTT. The rearrangement links TRBV28 to TRBJ1-5; D is possibly TRBD1 (5 bases). CDR1 is MDHEN and CDR2 is SYDVKM in the germline V gene. V lost 4 bases to trimming and J lost 2 bases, with 21 bases between them. This CDR3 is 18 amino acids long.

As for this clonotype: A much larger clone lies one base from this, so it may be a read error. This chain joins TRBV3-1 and TRBJ1-6; D is perhaps TRBD1 (5 bases). V was pared by 4 bases and J by 5 bases, with 9 bases between. The CDR3 covers 14 residues. The germline gives CDR1 LGHDT, CDR2 YNNKEL (reference sequence). The CDR3 DNA follows: TGTGCCAGCAGCCGACAAGGGGATAATTCACCCCTCCACTTT. As protein: CASSRQGDNSPLHF.

The chain has TRBV27 and TRBJ2-3; 10 nucleotides line up with TRBD2. Losses at the gene ends were 10 bases for V and 3 bases for J; bases not matched to a gene: 7. The CDR3 runs to 14 residues. The germline gives CDR1 MNHEY, CDR2 SMNVEV (reference sequence). CDR3 in amino acids: CATTLAGSTDTQYF. The CDR3 DNA is TGTGCCACCACACTAGCGGGATCAACAGATACGCAGTATTTT.

The V and J genes are TRBV13 and TRBJ2-7; 9 nucleotides match TRBD1. CDR3 size: 14 residues. Trimming at V came to 5 bases and at J to 2 bases, leaving 4 bases not matched to a gene. Per the germline V gene, CDR1 is PRHDT and CDR2 is FYEKMQ (reference sequence). The CDR3 sequence is CASSPQGAPYEQYF. The CDR3 nucleotides are TGTGCCAGCAGCCCACAGGGGGCGCCCTACGAGCAGTACTTC.

This clonotype was counted a few times. The chain joins TRBV4-1 to TRBJ2-7; D gene unclear. V lost 4 bases, J lost 4 bases, and 14 bases lay in between. The CDR3 is 14 amino acids. The germline gives CDR1 MGHRA, CDR2 YSYEKL. The CDR3 nucleotides are TGCGCCAGCAGCCGTAACCTGGAAAATTACGAGCAGTACTTC. This codes for CASSRNLENYEQYF.

This clonotype appeared a few times. The chain carries TRBV19 and TRBJ1-2; 10 bases are a match to TRBD1. V shed 8 bases and J 7 bases; nucleotides not matched to a gene: 10. The CDR3 runs to 14 residues. Germline CDR1 reads LNHDA; CDR2 reads SQIVND (reference sequence). The CDR3 is CASVRDRGTSGYTF. DNA for the CDR3: TGTGCCAGTGTCCGGGACAGGGGAACCTCTGGCTACACCTTC. Supplemented by reference TRBV19 and TRBJ1-2, the full variable domain reads DGGITQSPKYLFRKEGQNVTLSCEQNLNHDAMYWYRQDPGQGLRLIYYSQIVNDFQKGDIAEGYSVSREKKESFPLTVTSAQKNPTAFYLCASVRDRGTSGYTFGSGTRLTVV.

Turning to this clonotype: This clone may be a read error of a much larger clone one base away. The CDR3 DNA sequence: TGTGCCAGCAAGAACCAGGGAGCAGGCTACGAGCAGTACTTC. Its translation: CASKNQGAGYEQYF. The V call is TRBV28, the J call TRBJ2-7; D is perhaps TRBD1 or TRBD2 (5 bases each). The germline CDR1 and CDR2 sequences are MDHEN and SYDVKM. The CDR3 length is 14 residues. V was cut by 7 bases and J by 3 bases, with 16 bases left in between. Filled out from reference TRBV28 and TRBJ2-7, the complete variable domain reads DVKVTQSSRYLVKRTGEKVFLECVQDMDHENMFWYRQDPGLGLRLIYFSYDVKMKEKGDIPEGYSVSREKKERFSLILESASTNQTSMYLCASKNQGAGYEQYFGPGTRLTVT.

This clonotype turned up a few times. The chain combines TRBV7-6 with TRBJ2-5, with D unclear. The germline gives CDR1 SGHVS, CDR2 FNYEAQ. The CDR3 totals 12 residues. V gave up 3 bases and J gave up 5 bases, with 7 bases separating them. This CDR3 reads CASSFISETQYF. The DNA for the CDR3 is TGTGCCAGCAGCTTCATATCCGAGACCCAGTACTTC. The whole variable domain, remainder taken from reference TRBV7-6 and TRBJ2-5, is GAGVSQSPRYKVTKRGQDVALRCDPISGHVSLYWYRQALGQGPEFLTYFNYEAQQDKSGLPNDRFSAERPEGSISTLTIQRTEQRDSAMYRCASSFISETQYFGPGTRLLVL.

This clonotype was seen ten or more times. V is TRBV5-6 and J is TRBJ1-6; 10 bases fit TRBD1. The CDR3 is 15 amino acids. Germline-derived CDR1 and CDR2 are SGHDT and YYEEEE. The junction had 9 bases not matched to a gene; V was cut back by 6 bases and J by 9 bases. CDR3 DNA: TGTGCCAGCACCAGGTGGGGGACAGGGGCTTCACCCCTCCACTTT. It translates to CASTRWGTGASPLHF.

As to this clonotype: The germline gene is not matched at one end of the junction; a read error may be the cause. CDR3 DNA: TGTGCCAGCAGTACCTGGGGGATACGAAAACGATTAAGCAATCAGCCCCAGCTTTTT. Protein product: CASSTWGIRKRLSNQPQLF. This chain joins TRBV5-6 and TRBJ1-5; maybe TRBD1 (5 bases). The germline gives CDR1 SGHDT, CDR2 YYEEEE. This CDR3 has 19 residues.

This clonotype was seen ten or more times. The V call is TRBV11-2, the J call TRBJ2-5; possible D gene TRBD2, 5 bases. V was pared by 2 bases and J by 5 bases, with 18 bases between. Looked up from germline, CDR1 is SGHAT and CDR2 is FQNNGV. There are 16 residues in the CDR3. Here the CDR3 reads CASSLNGGLNGETQYF. The CDR3 coding sequence is TGTGCCAGCAGCTTAAATGGAGGCCTTAACGGGGAGACCCAGTACTTC.